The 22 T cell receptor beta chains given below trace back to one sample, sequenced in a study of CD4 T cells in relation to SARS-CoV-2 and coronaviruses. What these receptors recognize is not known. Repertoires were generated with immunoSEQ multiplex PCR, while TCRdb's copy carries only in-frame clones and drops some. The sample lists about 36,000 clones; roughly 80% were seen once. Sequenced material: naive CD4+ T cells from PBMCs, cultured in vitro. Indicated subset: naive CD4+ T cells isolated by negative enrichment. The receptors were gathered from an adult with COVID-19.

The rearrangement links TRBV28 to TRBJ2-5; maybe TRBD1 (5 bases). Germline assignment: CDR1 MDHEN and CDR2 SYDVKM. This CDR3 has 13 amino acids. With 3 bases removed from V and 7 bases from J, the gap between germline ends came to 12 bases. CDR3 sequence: CASSLDNEGTQYF. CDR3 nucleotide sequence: TGTGCCAGCAGTTTGGACAACGAAGGGACCCAGTACTTC.

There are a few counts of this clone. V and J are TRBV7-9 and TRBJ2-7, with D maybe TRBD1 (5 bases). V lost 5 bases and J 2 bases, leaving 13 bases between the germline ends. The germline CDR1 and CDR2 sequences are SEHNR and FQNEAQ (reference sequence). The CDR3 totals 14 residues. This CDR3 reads CASSPRTPTYEQYF. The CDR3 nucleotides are TGTGCCAGCAGCCCCCGGACACCTACCTACGAGCAGTACTTC.

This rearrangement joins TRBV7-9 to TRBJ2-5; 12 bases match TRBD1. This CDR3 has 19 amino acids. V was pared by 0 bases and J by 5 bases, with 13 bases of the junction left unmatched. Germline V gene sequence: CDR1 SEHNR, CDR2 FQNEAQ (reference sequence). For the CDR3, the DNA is TGTGCCAGCAGCTTAGCCGTGGATTGGGGGACAGGGGGCGCGGAGACCCAGTACTTC. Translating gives CASSLAVDWGTGGAETQYF.

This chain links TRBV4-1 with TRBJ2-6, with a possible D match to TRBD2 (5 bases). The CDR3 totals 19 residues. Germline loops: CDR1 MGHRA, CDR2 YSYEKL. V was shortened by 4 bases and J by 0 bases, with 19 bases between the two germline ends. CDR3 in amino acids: CASSPRRGSLYSGANVLTF. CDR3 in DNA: TGCGCCAGCAGCCCCCGCAGAGGGAGTTTATACTCTGGGGCCAACGTCCTGACTTTC.

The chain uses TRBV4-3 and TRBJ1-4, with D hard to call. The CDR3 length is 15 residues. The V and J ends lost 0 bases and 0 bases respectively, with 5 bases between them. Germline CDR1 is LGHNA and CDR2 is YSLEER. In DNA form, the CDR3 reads TGCGCCAGCAGCCAAGAAGTAGCAACTAATGAAAAACTGTTTTTT. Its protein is CASSQEVATNEKLFF.

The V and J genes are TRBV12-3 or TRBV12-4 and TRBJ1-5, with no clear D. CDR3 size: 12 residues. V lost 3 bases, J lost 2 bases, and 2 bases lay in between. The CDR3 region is CASSFRNQPQHF. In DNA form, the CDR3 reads TGTGCCAGCAGTTTCCGCAATCAGCCCCAGCATTTT.

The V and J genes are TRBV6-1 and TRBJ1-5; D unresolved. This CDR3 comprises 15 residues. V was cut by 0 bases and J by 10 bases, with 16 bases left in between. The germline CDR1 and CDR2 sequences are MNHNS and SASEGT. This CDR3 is CASSEAAGISEPQHF. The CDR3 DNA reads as TGTGCCAGCAGTGAAGCGGCCGGAATTTCCGAACCCCAGCATTTT.

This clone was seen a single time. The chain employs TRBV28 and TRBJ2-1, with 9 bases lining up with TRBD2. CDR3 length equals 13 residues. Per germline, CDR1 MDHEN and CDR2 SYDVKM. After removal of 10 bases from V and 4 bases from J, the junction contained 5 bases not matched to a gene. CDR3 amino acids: CAIWAGGYNEQFF. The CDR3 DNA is TGTGCCATATGGGCGGGAGGGTACAATGAGCAGTTCTTC.

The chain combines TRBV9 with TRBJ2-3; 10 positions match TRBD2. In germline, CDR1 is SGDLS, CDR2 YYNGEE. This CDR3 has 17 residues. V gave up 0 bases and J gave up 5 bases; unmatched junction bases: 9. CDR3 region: CASSVGTSGPPKDTQYF. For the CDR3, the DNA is TGTGCCAGCAGCGTAGGGACTAGCGGACCACCTAAAGATACGCAGTATTTT.

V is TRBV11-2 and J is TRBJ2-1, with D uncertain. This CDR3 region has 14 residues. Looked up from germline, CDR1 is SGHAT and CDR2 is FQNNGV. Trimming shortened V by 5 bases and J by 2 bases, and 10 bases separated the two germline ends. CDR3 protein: CASSPNRAYNEQFF. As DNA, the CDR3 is TGTGCCAGCAGCCCGAATCGGGCCTACAATGAGCAGTTCTTC.

CDR3 nucleotides: TGTGCCAGCAGCTTCGGCAGAGTCAATGAGCAGTTCTTC. It encodes CASSFGRVNEQFF. This chain joins TRBV5-5 and TRBJ2-1; D gene ambiguous. This CDR3 region has 13 residues. The germline gives CDR1 SGHKS, CDR2 YYEKEE (reference sequence). V lost 2 bases, J lost 6 bases, and 9 bases lay in between.

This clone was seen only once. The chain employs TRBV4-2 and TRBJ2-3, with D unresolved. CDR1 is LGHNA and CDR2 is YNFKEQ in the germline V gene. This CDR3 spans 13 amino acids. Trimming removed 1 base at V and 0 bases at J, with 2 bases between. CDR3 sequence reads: CASSQASTDTQYF. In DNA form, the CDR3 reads TGTGCCAGCAGCCAAGCTAGCACAGATACGCAGTATTTT.

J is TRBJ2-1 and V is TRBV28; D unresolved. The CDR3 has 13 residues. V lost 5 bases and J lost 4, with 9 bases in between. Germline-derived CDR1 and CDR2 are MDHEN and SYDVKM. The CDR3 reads CASSPPGYNEQFF. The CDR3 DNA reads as TGTGCCAGCAGTCCCCCTGGATACAATGAGCAGTTCTTC.

This chain's CDR3 is CATRLAGANVAQTQYF. CDR3 coding DNA: TGTGCCACCAGACTAGCGGGAGCCAACGTTGCGCAGACCCAGTACTTC. The chain is built from TRBV2 and TRBJ2-5; 12 nucleotides line up with TRBD2. The CDR3 is 16 amino acids. The V gene end was trimmed by 10 bases and the J gene end by 6 bases; junction bases not matched to a gene: 15. Germline CDR1 and CDR2: SNHLY and FYNNEI.

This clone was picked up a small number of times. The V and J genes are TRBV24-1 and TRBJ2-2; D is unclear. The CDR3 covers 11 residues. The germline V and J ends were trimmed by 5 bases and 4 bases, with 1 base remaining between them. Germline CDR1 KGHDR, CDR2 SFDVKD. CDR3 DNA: TGTGCCACCAGTGGCACCGGGGAGCTGTTTTTT. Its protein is CATSGTGELFF.

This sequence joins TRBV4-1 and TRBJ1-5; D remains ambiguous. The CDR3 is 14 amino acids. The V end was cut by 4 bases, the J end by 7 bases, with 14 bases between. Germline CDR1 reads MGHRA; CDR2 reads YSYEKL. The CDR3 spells CASSPLGGGQPQHF. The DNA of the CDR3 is TGCGCCAGCAGCCCCCTCGGTGGAGGGCAGCCCCAGCATTTT.

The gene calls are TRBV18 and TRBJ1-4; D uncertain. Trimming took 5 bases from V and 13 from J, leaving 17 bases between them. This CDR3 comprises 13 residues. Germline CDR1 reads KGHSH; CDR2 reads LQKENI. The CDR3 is CASSSDRTRRLFF. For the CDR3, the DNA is TGTGCCAGCTCATCGGACCGTACCCGGCGACTGTTTTTT.

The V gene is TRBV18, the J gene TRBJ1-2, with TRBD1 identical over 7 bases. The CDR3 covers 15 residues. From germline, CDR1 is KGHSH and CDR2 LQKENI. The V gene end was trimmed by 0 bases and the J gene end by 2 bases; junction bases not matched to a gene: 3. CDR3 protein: CASSPPPGQNYGYTF. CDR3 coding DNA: TGTGCCAGCTCACCACCTCCGGGACAGAACTATGGCTACACCTTC.

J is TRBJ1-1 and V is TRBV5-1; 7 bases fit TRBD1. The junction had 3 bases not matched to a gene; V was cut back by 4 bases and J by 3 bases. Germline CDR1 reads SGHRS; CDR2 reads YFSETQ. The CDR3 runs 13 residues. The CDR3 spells CASSRQGDTEAFF. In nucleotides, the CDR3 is TGCGCCAGCAGCCGACAGGGCGACACTGAAGCTTTCTTT. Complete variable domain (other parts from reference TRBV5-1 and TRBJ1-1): KAGVTQTPRYLIKTRGQQVTLSCSPISGHRSVSWYQQTPGQGLQFLFEYFSETQRNKGNFPGRFSGRQFSNSRSEMNVSTLELGDSALYLCASSRQGDTEAFFGQGTRLTVV.

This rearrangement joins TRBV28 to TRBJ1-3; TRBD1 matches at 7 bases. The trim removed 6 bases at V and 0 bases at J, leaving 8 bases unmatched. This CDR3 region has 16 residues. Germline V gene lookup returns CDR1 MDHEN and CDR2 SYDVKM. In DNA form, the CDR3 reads TGTGCCAGCAGCCGACAGGGAAGCCACTCTGGAAACACCATATATTTT. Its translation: CASSRQGSHSGNTIYF.

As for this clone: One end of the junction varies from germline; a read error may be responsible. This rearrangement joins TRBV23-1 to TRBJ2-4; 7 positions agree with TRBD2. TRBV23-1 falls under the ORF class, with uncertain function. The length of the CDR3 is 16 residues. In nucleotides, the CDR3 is TGCGCCAGCAGTCGACGGGGGGAATTGGGCAAACACATTCAGTACTTC. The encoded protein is CASSRRGELGKHIQYF.

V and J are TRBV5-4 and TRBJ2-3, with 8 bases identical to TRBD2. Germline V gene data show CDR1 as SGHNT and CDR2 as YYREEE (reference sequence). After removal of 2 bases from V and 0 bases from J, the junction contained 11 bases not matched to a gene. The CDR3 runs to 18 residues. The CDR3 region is CASSLEAGAYLSTDTQYF. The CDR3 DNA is TGTGCCAGCAGCTTAGAAGCGGGAGCTTATTTAAGCACAGATACGCAGTATTTT.